This T cell receptor (beta chain) was observed in a study of response to subunit inactivated influenza vaccine listed by TCRdb under 2018. In the study overall: The study used deep quantitative T cell receptor repertoire profiling to track responses to a trivalent subunit inactivated influenza vaccine. Overall study outcomes, separate from this receptor: It was suggested by the authors that each seasonal influenza vaccination may recruit only a limited number of new T cells.

Receptor libraries were prepared by RT-PCR. Sequencing was carried out with an Illumina HiSeq 2500. In-frame beta chains were kept once TCRdb had trimmed the public reads at Q25 with fastp and called clones with MiXCR. Duplicate CDR3 protein sequences are folded into a single record with the most common DNA and genes. This sample has fewer than 250,000 distinct CDR3 sequences in its table, and 14% of those were observed once. The top ten hold under 30% of the sample. Notes on this clonotype: The target of this receptor is not known. Base-call qualities are not available, and no considerably larger clone is one nucleotide away.

The germline V gene (reference sequence) supplies CDR1 SGHKS and CDR2 YYEKEE. The CDR3, from cysteine to phenylalanine, totals 15 residues. CDR3 DNA is the only sequence kept; it has 45 bases, read in frame from the first base. V lost 4 bases and J lost 0 bases; the stretch between them is 11 bases long. The chain couples TRBV5-5 to TRBJ2-1; 6 matching bases give a weak D call of TRBD2. This specimen consisted of CD8+ T cells sorted from PBMCs, obtained 5 days after vaccination. This TCR was sampled from a man aged 45 to 65 who received an inactivated influenza vaccine. Donor details come from another sample of the same person, matched by shared clones. For the CDR3, the sequence is CASSPWEDSYNEQFF. The sequenced DNA: TGTGCCAGCAGCCCCTGGGAGGACTCCTACAATGAGCAGTTCTTC.